Included here is one TCR beta chain sequence, with context. The target antigen is unknown. Every TCR beta cDNA library bore unique molecular identifiers. Hundreds of thousands of cDNA molecules came from about 1 to 10 million T cells. TCRdb fed the PCR reads into MiXCR, producing one record per CDR3 protein. The data contain 750,000 to 950,000 distinct CDR3 sequences, roughly 50% of them singletons. The data derive from a study of post-analysis software for immune sequencing data. Findings and caveats of the study: The study found significantly lower normalized Chao1 diversity in multiple sclerosis patients than in controls. F measure grouped same-batch samples tightly together.

This receptor was obtained from a girl aged 10 to 17 with multiple sclerosis. Material for sequencing was blood.

Written as DNA, the CDR3 is TGTGCCTGGAGTGTACCCCCTGGGAACTATGGCTACACCTTC. Translating gives CAWSVPPGNYGYTF. This sequence joins TRBV30 and TRBJ1-2, with D unclear. The CDR3 consists of 14 residues. The germline V gene has CDR1 GTSNPN and CDR2 SVGIG (reference sequence). V shed 0 bases and J shed 2 bases, with 10 bases lying between them. The full variable domain, rest sourced from reference TRBV30 and TRBJ1-2, is SQTIHQWPATLVQPVGSPLSLECTVEGTSNPNLYWYRQAAGRGLQLLFYSVGIGQISSEVPQNLSASRPQDRQFILSSKKLLLSDSGFYLCAWSVPPGNYGYTFGSGTRLTVV.